This is a list of T cell receptor beta chains from one sample in a study of Ad26.COV2.S vaccination and SARS-CoV-2 variants. Generated by immunoSEQ multiplex PCR, the TCRdb table keeps only in-frame clones and is missing some. Found here are roughly 500,000 clones, 70% to 90% of them singletons; the top ten hold 13%. Sequenced material: peripheral blood, taken in a trial of Ad26.COV2.S vaccine versus placebo. These receptors all stem from a person between 18 and 65 years old who received the Ad26.COV2.S COVID-19 vaccine or a placebo. CDR3s include the opening cysteine and the closing phenylalanine or tryptophan. The D gene is left open where the match is weak. Only part of the rows carry a size: once, few, many, or a class if the clone is expanded.

TRBV29-1	.	.	TRBJ2-5	TGCAGCGCCGCAACGGGGACCCAGTACTTC	CSAATGTQYF
TRBV11-2	.	.	TRBJ2-3	TGTGCCAGCAGCGGGCAGGTTAGAGCAAGCACAGATACGCAGTATTTT	CASSGQVRASTDTQYF
TRBV15	.	.	TRBJ2-4	TGTGCCACCAGCAGAGATAAGGCTGGCGGCATTCAGTACTTC	CATSRDKAGGIQYF
TRBV30	TRBD2	.	TRBJ2-1	TGTGCCTGGACGGGGGGGAGCTCCTACAATGAGCAGTTCTTC	CAWTGGSSYNEQFF
TRBV30	.	once	TRBJ1-4	TGTGCCTGGGGGGGGGCCCCCGGGTATGAAAAACTGTTTTTT	CAWGGAPGYEKLFF
TRBV28	.	once	TRBJ1-5	TGTGCCTCAAGCGGGAGCTACAATCAGCCCCAGCATTTT	CASSGSYNQPQHF
TRBV7-8	.	.	TRBJ1-2	TGTGCCAGCAGCTTGGGCCAGGGTTCGAGGAGCTATGGCTACACCTTC	CASSLGQGSRSYGYTF
TRBV29-1	.	.	TRBJ1-2	TGCAGCGCACTCATAGACTATGGCTACACCTTC	CSALIDYGYTF
TRBV7-2	.	.	TRBJ2-7	TGTGCCAGCAGCTTAGCGTGGTCGAAGACCTACGAGCAGTACTTC	CASSLAWSKTYEQYF
TRBV5-1	.	.	TRBJ1-3	TGCGCCAGCAGCTCAGGGGTCATCGGAAACACCATATATTTT	CASSSGVIGNTIYF
TRBV4-1	.	.	TRBJ2-7	TGCGCCAGCAGCCAAGATCAAAGGGGTGGGCAGTACTTC	CASSQDQRGGQYF